Listed below are T cell receptor beta chains from one sample, sequenced in a study of neurological immune-mediated disorders. TCRdb reprocessed the 5' RACE reads with MiXCR, giving one entry per CDR3 protein. The sample holds some 30,000 distinct CDR3 sequences, around 17% seen once. Sequenced sample: CD4+ T cells from blood. The source of these receptors is a female donor with HTLV-1-associated myelopathy (HAM/TSP). The CDR3 runs from the conserved cysteine through the conserved F or W. The D gene is left open where the match is weak. Expanded clones get a size class; other rows say once, few or many, or leave the size out.

>TRBJ2-7|TRBV7-2|many|TRBD1
TGTGCCAGCAGCTTAGGGTTGTTACAGGGGGCTTTCGAGCAGTACTTC
CASSLGLLQGAFEQYF
>TRBJ2-1|TRBV29-1|many|NA
TGCAGCGTTGTACTATTTCAGTTCTTC
CSVVLFQFF
>TRBJ2-1|TRBV20-1|many|NA
TGCAGTGCTAGAATTGATGGTGCACGTTCAGGCTATGAGCAGTTCTTC
CSARIDGARSGYEQFF
>TRBJ2-1|TRBV29-1|many|NA
TGCAGCGTTGAGGGGGGGCCTGACAATGAGCAGTTCTTC
CSVEGGPDNEQFF
>TRBJ2-5|TRBV20-1|medium-sized|NA
TGCAGTGCTATAGACAGGAAGGAGACCCAGTACTTC
CSAIDRKETQYF
>TRBJ2-2|TRBV27|many|TRBD1
TGTGGGACAGGGCTTACCGCCGGGGAGCTGTTTTTT
CGTGLTAGELFF
>TRBJ1-3|TRBV7-9|medium-sized|NA
TGTGCCAGCAGCTTAGAATCGGGAAACACCATATATTTT
CASSLESGNTIYF
>TRBJ2-5|TRBV19|many|NA
TGTGCCAGTAGTTCTAGACTAGAAGAGACCCAGTACTTC
CASSSRLEETQYF
>TRBJ1-2|TRBV5-1|NA|TRBD1
TGCGCCAGCAGCTTATCAGGCCTCCAGGGGGAGCGTGGCTACACCTTC
CASSLSGLQGERGYTF
>TRBJ1-1|TRBV5-1|NA|TRBD1
TGCGCCAGCAGACTCCGGACAGGGTCGGCTGAAGCTTTCTTT
CASRLRTGSAEAFF
>TRBJ1-6|TRBV9|many|TRBD1
TGTGCCAGCAGCCGGACAGGGGGAGGGTCACCCCTCCACTTT
CASSRTGGGSPLHF
>TRBJ1-4|TRBV20-1|NA|TRBD1
TGCAGTGCCATCACGGGAGGGACAGAACTGTTTTTT
CSAITGGTELFF
>TRBJ1-1|TRBV20-1|NA|TRBD1
TGCAGTGCTAGAACACAGGGGAGTAACACTGAAGCTTTCTTT
CSARTQGSNTEAFF
>TRBJ1-1|TRBV4-2|NA|TRBD1
TGTGCCAGCAGCCAAGGGACAGGAGTTGGTACTGAAGCTTTCTTT
CASSQGTGVGTEAFF
>TRBJ2-1|TRBV12-3/TRBV12-4|many|NA
TGTGCCAGCAGTTTACAGTGGCATGAGCAGTTCTTC
CASSLQWHEQFF
>TRBJ2-3|TRBV2|many|NA
TGTGCCAGCACTACCCCTCGGGACGGACAGTCCACAGATACGCAGTATTTT
CASTTPRDGQSTDTQYF
>TRBJ2-7|TRBV12-3/TRBV12-4|many|NA
TGTGCCAGCAGTTTGCACACATCCTACGAGCAGTACTTC
CASSLHTSYEQYF
>TRBJ2-3|TRBV20-1|many|NA
TGCAGTGCTTCGCCGGGACTCCACAGAGATACGCAGTATTTT
CSASPGLHRDTQYF
>TRBJ2-1|TRBV12-3/TRBV12-4|NA|NA
TGTGCCAGCAGTTTACCGGGTCATGGGGGATACAATGAGCAGTTCTTC
CASSLPGHGGYNEQFF
>TRBJ2-7|TRBV5-1|many|NA
TGCGCCAGCAGCTTGGGGCCGAGTCTTCAGGGGTCCCGCTCCTACGAGCAGTACTTC
CASSLGPSLQGSRSYEQYF
>TRBJ1-5|TRBV5-7|many|NA
TGTGCCAGCAGCTTGGACGCAGGGTTTAATCAGCCCCAGCATTTT
CASSLDAGFNQPQHF
>TRBJ2-7|TRBV6-1|many|TRBD1
TGTGCCAGCAGTACGCGGGACAGGGCTTCCTACGAGCAGTACTTC
CASSTRDRASYEQYF